This TCR beta chain originates from a study of shared clonotypes between healthy human individuals. With 1 base removed from V and 8 bases from J, the gap between germline ends came to 22 bases. The CDR3 is made up of 17 amino acids. The germline V gene encodes CDR1 MDHEN and CDR2 SYDVKM. The table came from immunoSEQ multiplex PCR; TCRdb's copy has only in-frame clones and leaves some out. In the table there are about 480,000 clones, 79% of which are singletons. V and J are TRBV28 and TRBJ2-3, with D possibly matching TRBD2 (6 bases). The specimen was PBMCs. This receptor was obtained from a woman in her thirties or forties in good health. Some clones in this sample may be carry-over from other donors' samples. This CDR3 is CASSLSPPTRERRTQYF. CDR3 nucleotides: TGTGCCAGCAGTTTATCCCCGCCCACACGGGAGCGGCGTACGCAGTATTTT.